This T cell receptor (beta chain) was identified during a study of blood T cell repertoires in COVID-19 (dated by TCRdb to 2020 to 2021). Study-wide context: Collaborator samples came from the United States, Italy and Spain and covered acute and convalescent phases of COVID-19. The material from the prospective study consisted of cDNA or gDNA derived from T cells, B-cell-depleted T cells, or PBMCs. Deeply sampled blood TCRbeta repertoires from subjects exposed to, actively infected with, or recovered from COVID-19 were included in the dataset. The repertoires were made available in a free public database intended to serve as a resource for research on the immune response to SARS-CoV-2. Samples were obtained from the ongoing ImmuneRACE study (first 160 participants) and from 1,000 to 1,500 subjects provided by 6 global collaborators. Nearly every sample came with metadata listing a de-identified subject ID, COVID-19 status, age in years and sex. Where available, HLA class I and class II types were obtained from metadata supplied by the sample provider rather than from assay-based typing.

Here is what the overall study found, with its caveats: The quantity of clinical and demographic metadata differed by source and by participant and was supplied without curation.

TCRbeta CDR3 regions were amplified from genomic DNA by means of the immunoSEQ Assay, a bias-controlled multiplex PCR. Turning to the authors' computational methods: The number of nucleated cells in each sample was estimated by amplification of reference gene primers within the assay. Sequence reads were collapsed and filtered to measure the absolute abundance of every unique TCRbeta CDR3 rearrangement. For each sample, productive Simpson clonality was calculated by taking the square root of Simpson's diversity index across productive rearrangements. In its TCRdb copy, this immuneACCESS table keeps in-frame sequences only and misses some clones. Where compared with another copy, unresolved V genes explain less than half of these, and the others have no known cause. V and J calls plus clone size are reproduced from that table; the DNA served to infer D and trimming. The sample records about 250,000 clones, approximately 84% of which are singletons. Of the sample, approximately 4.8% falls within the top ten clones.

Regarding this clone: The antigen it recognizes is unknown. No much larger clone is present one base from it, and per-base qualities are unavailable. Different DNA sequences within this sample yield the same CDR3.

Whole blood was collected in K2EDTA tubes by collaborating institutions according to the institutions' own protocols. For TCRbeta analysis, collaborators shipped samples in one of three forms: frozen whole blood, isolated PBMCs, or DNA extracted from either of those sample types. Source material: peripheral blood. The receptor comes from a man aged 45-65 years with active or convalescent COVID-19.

The bases are TGTGCCAGCTCCCCCGGGACAGGGCACTACGAGCAGTACTTC. This yields the protein CASSPGTGHYEQYF. Here the chain combines TRBV18 and TRBJ2-7, and 9 junction bases match TRBD1. Taken from the germline V gene, the CDR1 and CDR2 loops are KGHSH and LQKENI. The CDR3 sequence holds 14 residues, the cysteine and phenylalanine included. Of the read, only the CDR3 DNA is kept; its 42 bases are in frame from base 1. The junction shows trimming of 6 bases on V and 3 bases on J, and the gene matches do not reach 6 bases of it.